The 14 T cell receptor beta chains below come from one sample, sequenced in a study of CD8 T cells in ankylosing spondylitis. TCRdb called the 5' RACE reads again in MiXCR, with one record for every CDR3 protein. The sample carries around 210,000 distinct CDR3 sequences, under 8.5% recorded once. Sequencing was performed on blood, either unsorted or a sorted T cell fraction (not recorded which). These receptor sequences come from a female donor with ankylosing spondylitis or in good health (not recorded which).

The CDR3 spells CASSAAGRGTEAFF. DNA for the CDR3: TGTGCCAGCAGCGCAGCTGGGAGGGGCACTGAAGCTTTCTTT. The chain carries TRBV7-9 and TRBJ1-1, with TRBD1 as a possible D gene (5 bases). Trimming removed 5 bases at V and 4 bases at J, with 14 bases between. CDR3 length: 14 residues. Per the germline V gene, CDR1 is SEHNR and CDR2 is FQNEAQ (reference sequence).

This clonotype was seen a handful of times. This may be a read error: a much more frequent sequence differs by one nucleotide. V is TRBV9 and J is TRBJ1-2; TRBD1 aligns across 9 bases. Germline V CDR1 and CDR2: SGDLS, YYNGEE. The CDR3 covers 13 residues. The CDR3 nucleotides read TGTGTCAGCAGCGTGGACAGGGGATATGGCTACACCTTC. Translated, it gives CVSSVDRGYGYTF.

In its sample, this clonotype was seen a few times. The rearrangement links TRBV2 to TRBJ1-2, with a tentative D call TRBD1 (5 bases). V lost 2 bases and J 7 bases, leaving 14 bases between the germline ends. The germline V gene has CDR1 SNHLY and CDR2 FYNNEI. The CDR3 has 14 amino acids. The CDR3 nucleotides read TGTGCCAGCAGTGAACGGGGCCCCCAGGGTGGCTACACCTTC. This gives the protein CASSERGPQGGYTF.

This clonotype was observed at least ten times. The chain couples TRBV3-1 to TRBJ2-3; 7 nucleotides match TRBD2. The CDR3 contains 18 residues. J lost 3 bases, V lost 0 bases, and 12 bases had no gene match. Per germline, CDR1 LGHDT and CDR2 YNNKEL (reference sequence). The DNA of the CDR3 is TGTGCCAGCAGCCAAGAAGGACTAGGTCTAGGGAGGACAGATACGCAGTATTTT. Its translation is CASSQEGLGLGRTDTQYF.

This clonotype was seen a few times. The chain recombines TRBV27 with TRBJ1-6, with D unclear. Germline V gene sequence: CDR1 MNHEY, CDR2 SMNVEV (reference sequence). The CDR3 has 12 residues. V was shortened by 5 bases and J by 10 bases, with 9 bases between the two germline ends. The CDR3 spells CASSGPGSPLHF. CDR3 sequence (DNA): TGTGCCAGCAGTGGGCCCGGCTCACCCCTCCACTTT.

The chain links TRBV12-3 or TRBV12-4 to TRBJ1-2, with 7 nucleotides matching TRBD1. This CDR3 is built from 14 residues. V shed 2 bases and J 4 bases; nucleotides not matched to a gene: 4. CDR3 region: CASSLTRQGYGYTF. CDR3 nucleotide sequence: TGTGCCAGCAGTTTAACGCGACAGGGCTATGGCTACACCTTC.

This clonotype was observed at least ten times. The chain has TRBV20-1 and TRBJ2-3, with 8 bases that match TRBD2. The CDR3 sequence is 15 residues long. The V gene's germline CDR1 is DFQATT and CDR2 SNEGSKA (reference sequence). V lost 5 bases and J lost 4; bases outside the gene matches: 11. The CDR3 reads CSALSSAGVADTQYF. CDR3 nucleotides: TGCAGTGCTCTCTCCTCAGCGGGAGTGGCAGATACGCAGTATTTT.

Notes on this clonotype: One junction end disagrees with the germline gene, perhaps due to a read error. V gene TRBV7-6 combines with J gene TRBJ1-1; D is unclear. The CDR3 spans 12 residues. CDR1 and CDR2 from the germline V gene are SGHVS and FNYEAQ. CDR3 protein: CVSSSGRGEAFF. CDR3 nucleotide sequence: TGTGTCAGCAGCTCCGGACGGGGTGAAGCTTTCTTT.

This clonotype showed up many times. The J gene is TRBJ1-1, the V gene TRBV7-2; D is undetermined. V gave up 5 bases and J gave up 3 bases, with 22 bases separating them. Germline CDR1 and CDR2: SGHTA and FQGNSA. The CDR3 is 17 residues long. CDR3 nucleotide sequence: TGTGCCAGCAGCCCAATGGCGACTCATCCAGCGGACACTGAAGCTTTCTTT. Its translation: CASSPMATHPADTEAFF. The entire variable domain, with the rest obtained from reference TRBV7-2 and TRBJ1-1, is as follows: GAGVSQSPSNKVTEKGKDVELRCDPISGHTALYWYRQSLGQGLEFLIYFQGNSAPDKSGLPSDRFSAERTGGSVSTLTIQRTQQEDSAVYLCASSPMATHPADTEAFFGQGTRLTVV.

Many counts were recorded for this clonotype. The V gene is TRBV20-1, the J gene TRBJ1-5, with D possibly matching TRBD1 (5 bases). Germline V CDR1 and CDR2: DFQATT, SNEGSKA (reference sequence). Trimming took off 0 bases at V and 4 bases at J, with 19 bases between the two ends. CDR3 length: 17 residues. CDR3 DNA: TGCAGTGCTAGAGATTCCGGACACTCATGGTTGAATCAGCCCCAGCATTTT. Encoded protein: CSARDSGHSWLNQPQHF.

This clonotype was observed many times. This chain joins TRBV7-2 and TRBJ2-7; TRBD2 is a possible D gene (6 bases). Germline assignment: CDR1 SGHTA and CDR2 FQGNSA. V dropped 7 bases and J dropped 0 bases, with 16 bases sitting between them. CDR3 length equals 15 residues. The chain's CDR3 is CASTGGRISSYEQYF. The CDR3 region has the DNA TGTGCCAGCACCGGAGGGAGGATAAGCTCCTACGAGCAGTACTTC.

This clonotype appeared many times. This chain links TRBV4-3 with TRBJ2-7; D might be TRBD2 (5 bases). This CDR3 comprises 14 residues. Germline V gives CDR1 LGHNA, CDR2 YSLEER. V was clipped by 0 bases and J by 6 bases, with 12 bases between them. CDR3 loop: CASSQDLRVGEQYF. The CDR3, as DNA: TGCGCCAGCAGCCAAGATCTGCGGGTCGGCGAGCAGTACTTC.

This clonotype was seen ten or more times. CDR3 residues: CASSQDTGTEAFF. DNA of the CDR3: TGCGCCAGCAGCCAGGACACGGGGACTGAAGCTTTCTTT. The V call is TRBV5-1, the J call TRBJ1-1; maybe TRBD1 (5 bases). Germline CDR1 is SGHRS and CDR2 is YFSETQ. The CDR3 consists of 13 residues. V lost 4 bases, J lost 5 bases, and 12 bases lay in between.

This clonotype was picked up many times. The junction shows a germline mismatch at one end, possibly a read error. This chain connects TRBV5-5 to TRBJ2-1; no reliable D call. The germline V gene has CDR1 SGHKS and CDR2 YYEKEE (reference sequence). This CDR3 has 12 residues. The CDR3: CASSLTHNEQFF. Here the CDR3 DNA reads TGCGCCAGCAGCTTAACCCACAATGAGCAGTTCTTC.